The 25 T cell receptor beta chains reported below all come from one sample, sequenced in a study of cytotoxic CD8 clonotypes in ibrutinib-treated CLL. Measured with immunoSEQ multiplex PCR; TCRdb has only the in-frame clones, and not every one. Found here are about 310,000 clones, about 77% of them singletons; the top ten hold 6.7%. The sample was PBMCs, taken before ibrutinib treatment. Receptors originate from a human donor with chronic lymphocytic leukemia.

Only one count was recorded for this clone. The rearrangement uses TRBV10-2 and TRBJ2-1; tentatively, D is TRBD2 (5 bases). CDR1 WSHSY and CDR2 SAAADI come from the germline V gene. CDR3 length equals 12 residues. The V end lost 7 bases, the J end lost 1 base, and 5 bases lay between the germline ends. The CDR3 DNA sequence: TGCGCCAGCAAGCGGTCCTACAATGAGCAGTTCTTC. Translating it yields CASKRSYNEQFF.

This chain uses TRBV7-2 with TRBJ1-2; D not certain. This CDR3 has 15 residues. Germline CDR1 reads SGHTA; CDR2 reads FQGNSA. Trimming left V 5 bases short and J 2 bases short, with 15 bases between. CDR3 protein: CASSVEGGRNYGYTF. The DNA of the CDR3 is TGTGCCAGCAGCGTCGAAGGCGGGCGGAACTATGGCTACACCTTC.

J is TRBJ2-1 and V is TRBV7-9, with D possibly being TRBD2 (5 bases). The germline V gene encodes CDR1 SEHNR and CDR2 FQNEAQ (reference sequence). The V end lost 7 bases, the J end lost 4 bases, and 11 bases lay between the germline ends. This CDR3 is 13 amino acids long. CDR3 coding DNA: TGTGCCAGCATCAGAGCGGAATACAATGAGCAGTTCTTC. Translated: CASIRAEYNEQFF.

This clone was observed a few times. J is TRBJ1-5 and V is TRBV25-1; TRBD1 aligns across 11 bases. The CDR3 contains 14 residues. Germline values: CDR1 MGHDK, CDR2 SYGVNS. V was pared by 6 bases and J by 7 bases, with 5 bases of the junction left unmatched. CDR3 sequence (DNA): TGTGCCAGCAGGGGACAGGGGGGGTACCAGCCCCAGCATTTT. This encodes CASRGQGGYQPQHF.

The J gene is TRBJ1-2, the V gene TRBV11-3, with 7 bases matching TRBD1. CDR1 is SGHNT, CDR2 YENEEA, per germline. The CDR3 length is 14 residues. V lost 3 bases to trimming and J lost 8 bases; unmatched junction nucleotides: 9. This CDR3 is CASSFGQDASGYTF. CDR3 coding DNA: TGTGCCAGCAGCTTCGGACAGGACGCCTCCGGCTACACCTTC.

The chain links TRBV6-6 to TRBJ1-1; D is unclear. Germline-derived CDR1 and CDR2 are MNHNY and SVGAGI (reference sequence). The CDR3 has 13 amino acids. The ends were cut back, 6 bases at V and 4 bases at J, with 12 bases in the middle. The CDR3 sequence is CASSRVSATEAFF. DNA for the CDR3: TGTGCCAGCAGCCGCGTGTCCGCCACTGAAGCTTTCTTT.

The gene calls are TRBV27 and TRBJ1-5; D call uncertain. This CDR3 is built from 13 residues. Germline V gene data show CDR1 as MNHEY and CDR2 as SMNVEV (reference sequence). V lost 2 bases, J lost 4 bases, and 6 bases lay in between. The CDR3 is CASSLGVNQPQHF. The CDR3 DNA reads TGTGCCAGCAGTTTAGGGGTGAATCAGCCCCAGCATTTT.

In this sample, this clone turned up a few times. Sequence at one end of the junction differs from germline and may be a read error. J is TRBJ2-7 and V is TRBV5-1, with TRBD1 identical over 7 bases. This CDR3 is built from 12 residues. CDR1 and CDR2 from the germline V gene are SGHRS and YFSETQ. CDR3 nucleotide sequence: TGCGCCAGCAGCTTGGACAGGGGTACCAGGGACTTC. Translated: CASSLDRGTRDF.

The count of this clone is one. V gene TRBV4-3 combines with J gene TRBJ2-7; 11 positions agree with TRBD2. CDR1 is LGHNA, CDR2 YSLEER, per germline. This CDR3 is 16 amino acids long. J was trimmed by 4 bases and V by 0 bases; bases with no gene match: 5. CDR3 protein: CASSQELAGGSYEQYF. DNA for the CDR3: TGCGCCAGCAGCCAAGAGTTAGCGGGAGGGAGTTACGAGCAGTACTTC.

The count of this clone is one. The genes are TRBV25-1 and TRBJ1-2; no definite D call. This CDR3 is 13 amino acids long. Trimming stripped 3 bases from V and 8 bases from J, with 13 bases between. Germline V CDR1 and CDR2: MGHDK, SYGVNS. The CDR3 spells CASSDRSRWGYTF. Written as DNA, the CDR3 is TGTGCCAGCAGTGATCGTTCCCGCTGGGGCTACACCTTC.

This clone was seen a handful of times. The V gene is TRBV20-1, the J gene TRBJ1-4; D ambiguous. V was pared by 6 bases and J by 11 bases, with 13 bases between. The CDR3 contains 11 residues. Germline CDR1 DFQATT, CDR2 SNEGSKA (reference sequence). CDR3 sequence (DNA): TGCAGTGCCCCGTCGGCCGGGAAACTGTTTTTT. Its protein is CSAPSAGKLFF.

The genes are TRBV28 and TRBJ1-2, with 8 bases lining up with TRBD1. With 1 base clipped from V and 6 bases from J, the junction kept 7 bases outside the gene matches. Germline lookup yields CDR1 MDHEN and CDR2 SYDVKM. The CDR3 loop spans 15 amino acids. The CDR3 DNA sequence: TGTGCCAGCAGTTTATTGCCAGGGGGCGCCGATGGCTACACCTTC. Translation: CASSLLPGGADGYTF.

This clone was counted only a few times. The rearrangement uses TRBV10-2 and TRBJ2-1; D is undetermined. V lost 9 bases, J lost 0 bases, and 6 bases lay in between. The CDR3 has 12 amino acids. Germline V gives CDR1 WSHSY, CDR2 SAAADI. CDR3 in amino acids: CASMSSYNEQFF. CDR3 DNA sequence: TGCGCCAGTATGAGCTCCTACAATGAGCAGTTCTTC.

This sequence joins TRBV19 and TRBJ2-7; D could derive from TRBD1 or TRBD2 (5 bases each). With 7 bases removed from V and 0 bases from J, the gap between germline ends came to 10 bases. The CDR3 is made up of 13 amino acids. Germline CDR1 is LNHDA and CDR2 is SQIVND (reference sequence). The CDR3 region has the DNA TGTGCCAGTAACACCGGGGCCTCCTACGAGCAGTACTTC. Amino acid sequence: CASNTGASYEQYF.

This chain links TRBV7-2 with TRBJ1-5; no firm D call. Between the trimmed V and J ends, which lost 3 bases and 0 bases, there was a span of 6 bases. Per the germline V gene, CDR1 is SGHTA and CDR2 is FQGNSA. CDR3 length equals 14 residues. The CDR3 loop is CASSFFLSNQPQHF. The CDR3 DNA follows: TGTGCCAGCAGCTTCTTCCTTAGCAATCAGCCCCAGCATTTT.

V gene TRBV20-1 combines with J gene TRBJ1-1, with D possibly being TRBD1 (5 bases). Trimming stripped 4 bases from V and 10 bases from J, with 13 bases between. This CDR3 spans 11 amino acids. Germline CDR1 DFQATT, CDR2 SNEGSKA (reference sequence). CDR3 region: CSAKRQQTAFF. CDR3 nucleotide sequence: TGCAGTGCTAAGAGACAGCAAACAGCTTTCTTT.

The chain recombines TRBV5-1 with TRBJ2-7; D possibly matches TRBD1 or TRBD2 (5 bases each). V was cut by 5 bases and J by 8 bases, with 20 bases left in between. CDR3 length equals 14 residues. Germline V gene lookup returns CDR1 SGHRS and CDR2 YFSETQ. This chain's CDR3 is CASRAGTVFLQQYF. The CDR3 DNA reads TGCGCCAGCAGGGCCGGGACCGTCTTTCTCCAGCAGTACTTC. Full variable domain (missing parts from reference TRBV5-1 and TRBJ2-7): KAGVTQTPRYLIKTRGQQVTLSCSPISGHRSVSWYQQTPGQGLQFLFEYFSETQRNKGNFPGRFSGRQFSNSRSEMNVSTLELGDSALYLCASRAGTVFLQQYFGPGTRLTVT.

The chain links TRBV19 to TRBJ2-3, with TRBD2 identical over 7 bases. V was clipped by 8 bases and J by 1 base; unmatched bases: 3. This CDR3 contains 13 residues. The V gene's germline CDR1 is LNHDA and CDR2 SQIVND (reference sequence). CDR3 coding DNA: TGTGCCAGTTGGGGGGGTCGCACAGATACGCAGTATTTT. It codes for CASWGGRTDTQYF.

This clone turned up a few times. The chain employs TRBV4-3 and TRBJ2-7; the D is unclear. Germline V CDR1 and CDR2: LGHNA, YSLEER. With 1 base removed from V and 5 bases from J, the gap between germline ends came to 3 bases. The CDR3 extends over 11 amino acids. As DNA, the CDR3 is TGCGCCAGCAGCCAAGGTGACGAGCAGTACTTC. Translating it yields CASSQGDEQYF.

This chain uses TRBV7-8 with TRBJ2-3, with D hard to call. The CDR3 sequence is 15 residues long. CDR1 SGHVS and CDR2 FQNEAQ come from the germline V gene. The V gene lost 3 bases and the J gene lost 2 bases, with 12 bases spanning the gap. In nucleotides, the CDR3 is TGTGCCAGCAGCTTCGGCTCATCCCCCACAGATACGCAGTATTTT. Its translation is CASSFGSSPTDTQYF. Full variable domain (remainder filled in from reference TRBV7-8 and TRBJ2-3): GAGVSQSPRYKVAKRGQDVALRCDPISGHVSLFWYQQALGQGPEFLTYFQNEAQLDKSGLPSDRFFAERPEGSVSTLKIQRTQQEDSAVYLCASSFGSSPTDTQYFGPGTRLTVL.

The J gene is TRBJ2-2, the V gene TRBV15; 10 bases match TRBD1. This CDR3 has 16 residues. Looked up from germline, CDR1 is LNHNV and CDR2 is YYDKDF (reference sequence). V shed 1 base and J 7 bases; nucleotides not matched to a gene: 6. The CDR3: CATSRGTGGRGGELFF. CDR3 DNA sequence: TGTGCCACCAGCAGAGGGACAGGGGGACGAGGCGGGGAGCTGTTTTTT.

V usage is TRBV27 and J usage is TRBJ2-6, with D possibly TRBD1 on 6 matching bases. The length of the CDR3 is 17 residues. CDR1 and CDR2 from the germline V gene are MNHEY and SMNVEV (reference sequence). Between the trimmed V and J ends, which lost 5 bases and 4 bases, there was a span of 18 bases. In nucleotides, the CDR3 is TGTGCCAGCAGTCCCATACCACAGGGTCCCGGGGCCAACGTCCTGACTTTC. It yields the protein CASSPIPQGPGANVLTF.

The chain links TRBV5-1 to TRBJ2-3; no definite D call. Germline CDR1 is SGHRS and CDR2 is YFSETQ. The V gene lost 0 bases and the J gene lost 0 bases, with 11 bases spanning the gap. The CDR3 contains 16 residues. The CDR3 is CASSLALSASTDTQYF. The DNA for the CDR3 is TGCGCCAGCAGCTTGGCTCTTAGTGCTAGCACAGATACGCAGTATTTT.

This rearrangement joins TRBV19 to TRBJ2-2; 7 nucleotides line up with TRBD2. The CDR3 spans 17 residues. The V gene end was trimmed by 1 base and the J gene end by 1 base; junction bases not matched to a gene: 6. The germline V gene has CDR1 LNHDA and CDR2 SQIVND (reference sequence). CDR3 DNA: TGTGCCAGTAGTATAGGACCAGCGGGAAGGAACACCGGGGAGCTGTTTTTT. Residues: CASSIGPAGRNTGELFF.

The chain couples TRBV7-8 to TRBJ2-2; D not resolved. CDR3 length: 14 residues. Deletions cut 5 bases from V and 2 bases from J, with 9 bases between. CDR1 and CDR2 (germline): SGHVS, FQNEAQ. The CDR3 DNA reads TGTGCCAGCAGCCTCGGTCTCAACACCGGGGAGCTGTTTTTT. Its protein product is CASSLGLNTGELFF.